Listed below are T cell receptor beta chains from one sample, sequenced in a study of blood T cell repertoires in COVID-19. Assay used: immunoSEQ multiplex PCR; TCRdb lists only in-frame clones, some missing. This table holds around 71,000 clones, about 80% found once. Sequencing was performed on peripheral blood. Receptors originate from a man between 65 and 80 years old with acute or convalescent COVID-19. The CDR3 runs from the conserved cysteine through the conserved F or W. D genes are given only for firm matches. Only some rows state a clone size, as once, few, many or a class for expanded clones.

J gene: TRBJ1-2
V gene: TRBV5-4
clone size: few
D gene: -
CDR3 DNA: TGTGCCAGCAGCTCGTGGGGGGGAAGAGGCTACACCTTC
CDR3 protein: CASSSWGGRGYTF

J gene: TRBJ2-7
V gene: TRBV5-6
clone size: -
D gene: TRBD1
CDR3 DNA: TGTGCCAGCAGCTCAACAGGGGTCTACGAGCAGTACTTC
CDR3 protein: CASSSTGVYEQYF

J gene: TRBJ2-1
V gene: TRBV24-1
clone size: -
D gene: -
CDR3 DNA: TGTGCCACCAGTGGCGCCCTTTACAATGAGCAGTTCTTC
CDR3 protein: CATSGALYNEQFF

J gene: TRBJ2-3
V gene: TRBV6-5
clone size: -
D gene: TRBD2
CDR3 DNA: TGTGCCTGCAGTTGGGGGACTAGCGGGACAGATACGCAGTATTTT
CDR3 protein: CACSWGTSGTDTQYF

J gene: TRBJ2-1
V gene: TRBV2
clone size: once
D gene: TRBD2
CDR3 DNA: TGTGCCAGCAGTGGTGGGACTAGCGCGTACAATGAGCAGTTCTTC
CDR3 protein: CASSGGTSAYNEQFF

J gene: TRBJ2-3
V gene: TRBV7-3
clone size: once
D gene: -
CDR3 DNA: TGTGCCAGCAGCCTGGGCGGGCCAGATACGCAGTATTTT
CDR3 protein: CASSLGGPDTQYF

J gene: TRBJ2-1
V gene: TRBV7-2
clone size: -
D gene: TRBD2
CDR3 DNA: TGTGCCAGCAGCTTAGCCGGGCTAGCGGGAGGGCCTGACAATGAGCAGTTCTTC
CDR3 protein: CASSLAGLAGGPDNEQFF

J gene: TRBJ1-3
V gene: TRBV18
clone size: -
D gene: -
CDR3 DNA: TGTGCCAGCTCACCTACAGGTCCCTCGTCTGGAAACACCATATATTTT
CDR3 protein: CASSPTGPSSGNTIYF

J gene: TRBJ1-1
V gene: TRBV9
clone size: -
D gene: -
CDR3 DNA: TGTGCCAGCAGGCCGACTAGGACGTTGGAAGCTTTCTTT
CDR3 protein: CASRPTRTLEAFF

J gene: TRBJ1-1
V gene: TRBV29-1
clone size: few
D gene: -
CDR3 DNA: TGCAGCACAACACAGAACACTGAAGCTTTCTTT
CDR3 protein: CSTTQNTEAFF

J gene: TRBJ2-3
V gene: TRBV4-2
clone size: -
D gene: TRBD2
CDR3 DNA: TGTGCCAGCAGCCAAGATGGGGATAGCGGGCTGAGCACAGATACGCAGTATTTT
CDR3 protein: CASSQDGDSGLSTDTQYF

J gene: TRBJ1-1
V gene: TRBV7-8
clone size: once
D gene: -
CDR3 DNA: TGTGCCAGCAGCTTAGTCGGTGGCTGGGCCACTGAAGCTTTCTTT
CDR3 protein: CASSLVGGWATEAFF

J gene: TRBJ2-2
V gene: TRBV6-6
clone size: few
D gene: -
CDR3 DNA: TGTGCCAGCGTCTCCGGCAGGGCAGCCACCGGGGAGCTGTTTTTT
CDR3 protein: CASVSGRAATGELFF

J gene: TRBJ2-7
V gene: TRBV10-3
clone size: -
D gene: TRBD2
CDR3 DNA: TGTGCCATCAGTGAGACTAGCGGGAGGGGTGAGCAGTACTTC
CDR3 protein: CAISETSGRGEQYF

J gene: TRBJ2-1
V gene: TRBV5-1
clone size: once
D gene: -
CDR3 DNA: TGCGCCAGCAGTTCTAGCGTTCCTGACTACAATGAGCAGTTCTTC
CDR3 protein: CASSSSVPDYNEQFF

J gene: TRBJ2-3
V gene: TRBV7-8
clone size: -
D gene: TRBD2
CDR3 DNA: TGTGCCAGCAGCTTAGGAGGCGGGAGAAAAGATACGCAGTATTTT
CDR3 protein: CASSLGGGRKDTQYF

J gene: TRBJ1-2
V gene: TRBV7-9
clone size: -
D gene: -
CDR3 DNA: TGTGCCAGCAGCTTAGCAGGGGGAAACTATGGCTACACCTTC
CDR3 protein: CASSLAGGNYGYTF

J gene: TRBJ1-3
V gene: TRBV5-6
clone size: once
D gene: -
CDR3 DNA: TGTGCCAGCAGCCTAGGGGCCGGCGGAAACACCATATATTTT
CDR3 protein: CASSLGAGGNTIYF

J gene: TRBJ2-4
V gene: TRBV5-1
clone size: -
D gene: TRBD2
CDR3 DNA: TGCGCCAGCAGCTTGCAGGCGGGGGACATTCAGTACTTC
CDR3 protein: CASSLQAGDIQYF

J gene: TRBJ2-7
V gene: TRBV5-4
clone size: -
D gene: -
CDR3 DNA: TGTGCCAGCGGAGCAAACGAGCAGTACTTC
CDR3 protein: CASGANEQYF

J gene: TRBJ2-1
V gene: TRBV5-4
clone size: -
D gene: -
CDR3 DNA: TGTGCCAGCAGCTTCGGAGCGAATGAGCAGTTCTTC
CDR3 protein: CASSFGANEQFF

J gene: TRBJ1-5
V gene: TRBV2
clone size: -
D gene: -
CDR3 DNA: TGTGCCAGCAGTTTCGACAGGTTAGATCAGCCCCAGCATTTT
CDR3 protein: CASSFDRLDQPQHF

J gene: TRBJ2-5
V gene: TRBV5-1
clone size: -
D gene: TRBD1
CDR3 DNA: TGCGCCAGCAGTCCGGGACAGCAAGAGACCCAGTACTTC
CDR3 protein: CASSPGQQETQYF

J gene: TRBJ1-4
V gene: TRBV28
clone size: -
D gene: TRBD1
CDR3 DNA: TGTGCCAGCAGTCGGGACAGGGCTAATGAAAAACTGTTTTTT
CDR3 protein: CASSRDRANEKLFF

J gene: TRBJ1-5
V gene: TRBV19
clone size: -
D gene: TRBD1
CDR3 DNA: TGTGCCAGTAGTATTATGGAGACAGGGAGAATGGCCCAGCATTTT
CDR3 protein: CASSIMETGRMAQHF

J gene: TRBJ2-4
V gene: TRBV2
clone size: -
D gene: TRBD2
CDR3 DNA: TGTGCCAGCAGTGAATACGGACTAGCGGATAACAAAAACATTCAGTACTTC
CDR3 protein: CASSEYGLADNKNIQYF

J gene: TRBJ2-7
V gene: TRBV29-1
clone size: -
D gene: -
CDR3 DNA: TGCAGCGTTGCTCCAGGGCCCTACGAGCAGTACTTC
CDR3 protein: CSVAPGPYEQYF

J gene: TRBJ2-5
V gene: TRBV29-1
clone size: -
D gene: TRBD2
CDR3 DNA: TGCAGTACGGGGGGGGAGACCCAGTACTTC
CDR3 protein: CSTGGETQYF

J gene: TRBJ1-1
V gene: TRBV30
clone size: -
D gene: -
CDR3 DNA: TGTGCCTGGACGGAGGTCACTGAAGCTTTCTTT
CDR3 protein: CAWTEVTEAFF

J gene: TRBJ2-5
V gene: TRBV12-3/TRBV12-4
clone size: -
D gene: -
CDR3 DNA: TGTGCCAGCAGTCGAGGGCGGCAAACCCAGTACTTC
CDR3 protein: CASSRGRQTQYF

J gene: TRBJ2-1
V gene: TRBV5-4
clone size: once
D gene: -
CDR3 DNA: TGTGCCAGCAGCTTCAGGGTAGATTGGAATGAGCAGTTCTTC
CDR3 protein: CASSFRVDWNEQFF

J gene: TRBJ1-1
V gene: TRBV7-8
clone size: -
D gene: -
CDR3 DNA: TGTGCCAGCAGCTTAGAACAGGCCCTGAGGACTGAAGCTTTCTTT
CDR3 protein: CASSLEQALRTEAFF

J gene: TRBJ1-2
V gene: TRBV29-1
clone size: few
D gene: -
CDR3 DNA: TGCAGCGTTTCCGACACAGCTAACTATGGCTACACCTTC
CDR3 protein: CSVSDTANYGYTF

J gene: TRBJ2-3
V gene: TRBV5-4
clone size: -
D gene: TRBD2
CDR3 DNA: TGTGCCAGCAGCCCGGGAGGGCCGGTAAATACGCAGTATTTT
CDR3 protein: CASSPGGPVNTQYF

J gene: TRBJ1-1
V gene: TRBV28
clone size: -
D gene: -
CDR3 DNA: TGTGCCAGCAGTATTACAGGCGACGCTGAAGCTTTCTTT
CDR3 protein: CASSITGDAEAFF

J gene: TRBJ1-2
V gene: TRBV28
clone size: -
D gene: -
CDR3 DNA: TGTGCCAGCAGTTTATGGGCAGCCCCGGGGGGCTACACCTTC
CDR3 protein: CASSLWAAPGGYTF

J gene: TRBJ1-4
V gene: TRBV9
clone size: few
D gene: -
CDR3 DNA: TGTGCCAGCAGCGTAGGGGGCAGGCCGAATGAACAACTGTTTTTT
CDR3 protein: CASSVGGRPNEQLFF

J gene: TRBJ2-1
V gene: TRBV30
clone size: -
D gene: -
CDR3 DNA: TGTGCCTGGAGTCTAAATAATGGGCAGTTCTTC
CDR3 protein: CAWSLNNGQFF

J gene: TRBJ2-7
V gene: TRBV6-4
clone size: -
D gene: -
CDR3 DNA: TGTGCCAGCAGTGAGACGACAGTCGGCCGCTCCTACGAGCAGTACTTC
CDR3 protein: CASSETTVGRSYEQYF

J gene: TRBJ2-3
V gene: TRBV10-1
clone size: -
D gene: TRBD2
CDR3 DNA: TGCGCCAGCAGTGAAAGGACTAGCGGCACAGATACGCAGTATTTT
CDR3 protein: CASSERTSGTDTQYF

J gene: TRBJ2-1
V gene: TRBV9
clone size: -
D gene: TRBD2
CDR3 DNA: TGTGCCAGCAGCGTAGTGGGACTAGCGGGAGAAGTGCAGTTCTTC
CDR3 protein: CASSVVGLAGEVQFF

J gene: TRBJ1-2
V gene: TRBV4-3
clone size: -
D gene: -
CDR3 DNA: TGCGCCAGCAGCCGACTCGGGGGTCCGGATGGCTACACCTTC
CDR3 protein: CASSRLGGPDGYTF

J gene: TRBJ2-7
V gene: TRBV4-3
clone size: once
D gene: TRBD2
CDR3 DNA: TGCGCCAGCAGCCAACTACTAGCGGCCTCCTACGAGCAGTACTTC
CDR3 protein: CASSQLLAASYEQYF

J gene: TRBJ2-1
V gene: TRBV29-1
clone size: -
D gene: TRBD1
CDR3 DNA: TGCAGCGTTGTTGTGACAGGGGGCGGCAAATACAATGAGCAGTTCTTC
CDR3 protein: CSVVVTGGGKYNEQFF

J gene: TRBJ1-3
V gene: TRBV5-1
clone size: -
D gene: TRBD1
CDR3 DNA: TGCGCCAGCAGCTTGGGCACGACAGGGTCTGGAAACACCATATATTTT
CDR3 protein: CASSLGTTGSGNTIYF